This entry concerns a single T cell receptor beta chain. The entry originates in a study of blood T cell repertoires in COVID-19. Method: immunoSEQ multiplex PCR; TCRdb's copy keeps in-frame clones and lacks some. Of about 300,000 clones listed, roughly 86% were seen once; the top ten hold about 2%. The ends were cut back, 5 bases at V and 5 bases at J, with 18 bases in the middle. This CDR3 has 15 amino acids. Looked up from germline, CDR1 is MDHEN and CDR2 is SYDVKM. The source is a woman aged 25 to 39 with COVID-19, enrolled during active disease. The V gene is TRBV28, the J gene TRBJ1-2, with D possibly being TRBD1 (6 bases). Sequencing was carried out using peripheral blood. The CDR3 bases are TGTGCCAGCAGTCCCGGACAGATAAGTCTATATGGCTACACCTTC. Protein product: CASSPGQISLYGYTF.